The 10 T cell receptor beta chains listed next were all sequenced from one sample in a study of post-analysis software for immune sequencing data. General study findings and limits: Several TRBV segments were more frequent in patients than controls; TRBV5-6, TRBV5-1 and TRBV20-1 belonged to this group.

Antigens for these TCRs are unknown. cDNA libraries for TCR beta contained unique molecular identifiers. TCRdb reprocessed the PCR reads via MiXCR and lists one record per CDR3 protein. This table has roughly 600,000 distinct CDR3 sequences, around 47% appearing once. The sequenced material came from blood. These receptors all come from a girl aged 10 to 17 with multiple sclerosis.

V usage is TRBV7-9 and J usage is TRBJ2-7, with D possibly matching TRBD2 (6 bases). V lost 6 bases and J lost 1, with 10 bases in between. The CDR3 loop spans 13 amino acids. Germline-derived CDR1 and CDR2 are SEHNR and FQNEAQ (reference sequence). The CDR3 reads CASRPGLSYEQYF. CDR3 bases: TGTGCCAGCAGACCCGGACTATCCTACGAGCAGTACTTC.

The chain recombines TRBV5-1 with TRBJ2-1; D is uncertain. The CDR3 loop spans 14 amino acids. The germline V and J ends were trimmed by 0 bases and 3 bases, with 7 bases remaining between them. Germline V CDR1 and CDR2: SGHRS, YFSETQ. The CDR3 sequence: CASSLDPGYNEQFF. As DNA, the CDR3 is TGCGCCAGCAGCTTGGACCCTGGCTACAATGAGCAGTTCTTC.

This clonotype was seen more than once but under ten times. V gene TRBV15 combines with J gene TRBJ2-1, with TRBD1 matching 7 bases. Losses at the gene ends were 2 bases for V and 0 bases for J; bases not matched to a gene: 10. The CDR3 is 18 amino acids. Germline values: CDR1 LNHNV, CDR2 YYDKDF (reference sequence). CDR3 residues: CATSRPSTGVFSYNEQFF. The CDR3 coding sequence is TGTGCCACCAGCAGACCATCAACAGGGGTTTTCTCCTACAATGAGCAGTTCTTC.

The chain uses TRBV12-3 or TRBV12-4 and TRBJ1-2, with a possible D match to TRBD1 (5 bases). V dropped 6 bases and J dropped 6 bases, with 17 bases sitting between them. The CDR3 has 14 residues. Here the CDR3 DNA reads TGTGCCAGCAGCCTGACAGCGGGGTTAGATGGCTACACCTTC. Its translation: CASSLTAGLDGYTF.

About this clonotype itself: The germline gene is not matched at one end of the junction; a read error may be the cause. The V gene is TRBV30, the J gene TRBJ1-5; D is perhaps TRBD1 (6 bases). This CDR3 region has 15 residues. Germline CDR1 and CDR2: GTSNPN and SVGIG (reference sequence). The CDR3 region has the DNA TGTGCCTGGAGCCGGGACATCCTTAGCAATCTGCCCCAGCATTTT. Translating it yields CAWSRDILSNLPQHF.

CDR3 protein: CASSPEGQGFDSPLHF. The CDR3 nucleotides are TGTGCCAGCAGCCCCGAAGGACAGGGTTTCGATTCACCCCTCCACTTT. This rearrangement joins TRBV9 to TRBJ1-6; 8 positions agree with TRBD1. V lost 4 bases and J lost 8; bases outside the gene matches: 11. This CDR3 region has 16 residues. Germline CDR1 SGDLS, CDR2 YYNGEE.

CDR3 region: CASGLRYYEQYF. CDR3 coding DNA: TGTGCCAGCGGCTTAAGGTACTACGAGCAGTACTTC. The chain recombines TRBV12-3 or TRBV12-4 with TRBJ2-7; D call uncertain. The V end lost 8 bases, the J end lost 3 bases, and 11 bases lay between the germline ends. CDR3 size: 12 residues.

CDR3 nucleotides: TGTGCCAGCAGTTACTCCAGCGGGAGGGTGAACACCGGGGAGCTGTTTTTT. It codes for CASSYSSGRVNTGELFF. V usage is TRBV6-5 and J usage is TRBJ2-2, with 10 bases identical to TRBD2. Germline V gene sequence: CDR1 MNHEY, CDR2 SVGAGI. This CDR3 has 17 amino acids. V lost 0 bases, J lost 1 base, and 2 bases stayed unmatched.

CDR3 residues: CAWSKAGLLAKNIQYF. CDR3 bases: TGTGCCTGGAGCAAGGCGGGACTATTAGCCAAAAACATTCAGTACTTC. The V gene is TRBV30, the J gene TRBJ2-4; 7 nucleotides agree with TRBD2. The CDR3 consists of 16 residues. CDR1 is GTSNPN, CDR2 SVGIG, per germline (reference sequence). The V segment lost 3 bases and the J segment 0 bases; nucleotides outside the gene matches: 8.

The J gene is TRBJ2-1, the V gene TRBV20-1, with D hard to call. V dropped 4 bases and J dropped 0 bases, with 7 bases sitting between them. From germline, CDR1 is DFQATT and CDR2 SNEGSKA (reference sequence). The CDR3 spans 13 residues. CDR3: CSATPPSYNEQFF. CDR3 nucleotides: TGCAGTGCTACCCCACCCTCCTACAATGAGCAGTTCTTC.